The 29 T cell receptor beta chains below were found in one sample sequenced in a study of T cell responses to AZD1222 COVID-19 vaccine. Sequencing was performed with immunoSEQ multiplex PCR; in TCRdb, only in-frame clones are kept and a portion is missing. The table records under 150,000 clones, 70% to 90% of them present only once. This sample comprised peripheral blood, obtained on day 0 of AZD1222 vaccination. Receptor source: an adult in good health.

The chain combines TRBV18 with TRBJ2-3; D is unclear. The germline gives CDR1 KGHSH, CDR2 LQKENI. Deletions cut 7 bases from V and 2 bases from J, with 7 bases between. The CDR3 contains 12 residues. The CDR3 spells CASCELTDTQYF. In DNA, the CDR3 is TGTGCCAGCTGCGAGCTCACAGATACGCAGTATTTT.

The chain combines TRBV4-3 with TRBJ2-1; 9 bases are shared with TRBD2. CDR3 length equals 16 residues. Germline lookup yields CDR1 LGHNA and CDR2 YSLEER. V was clipped by 0 bases and J by 9 bases; unmatched bases: 9. CDR3 sequence: CASSQDLAGGPGEQFF. CDR3 in DNA: TGCGCCAGCAGCCAAGATCTGGCGGGAGGGCCGGGTGAGCAGTTCTTC.

This chain links TRBV20-1 with TRBJ2-1, with unresolved D. The V and J ends lost 5 bases and 7 bases respectively, with 9 bases between them. The germline gives CDR1 DFQATT, CDR2 SNEGSKA (reference sequence). The CDR3 has 11 amino acids. The CDR3 bases are TGCAGTGCTGCGAAGGGAAATGAGCAGTTCTTC. It is translated as CSAAKGNEQFF.

The J gene is TRBJ2-1, the V gene TRBV7-8; no reliable D call. Germline V lookup: CDR1 SGHVS, CDR2 FQNEAQ. The CDR3 length is 14 residues. Trimming pared 0 bases from V and 6 bases from J, leaving 9 bases between. The CDR3 DNA reads TGTGCCAGCAGCTTAGCGAGCCGATCCAATGAGCAGTTCTTC. Amino acid sequence: CASSLASRSNEQFF.

This chain connects TRBV6-5 to TRBJ2-2; D call uncertain. Germline CDR1 is MNHEY and CDR2 is SVGAGI. Trimming left V 0 bases short and J 8 bases short, with 4 bases between. This CDR3 region has 12 residues. The CDR3 loop reads CASSYSAGELFF. The CDR3 bases are TGTGCCAGCAGTTACTCGGCGGGGGAGCTGTTTTTT.

The genes are TRBV25-1 and TRBJ1-5, with D uncertain. The V gene lost 5 bases and the J gene lost 4 bases, with 12 bases spanning the gap. CDR1 and CDR2 from the germline V gene are MGHDK and SYGVNS. This CDR3 has 14 residues. DNA of the CDR3: TGTGCCAGCAGTCCCACGGGGTGGAATCAGCCCCAGCATTTT. It codes for CASSPTGWNQPQHF. The full variable domain, its missing parts supplied by reference TRBV25-1 and TRBJ1-5, is EADIYQTPRYLVIGTGKKITLECSQTMGHDKMYWYQQDPGMELHLIHYSYGVNSTEKGDLSSESTVSRIRTEHFPLTLESARPSHTSQYLCASSPTGWNQPQHFGDGTRLSIL.

V is TRBV7-2 and J is TRBJ2-3; tentative D call: TRBD1 (9 bases). Germline V gene data show CDR1 as SGHTA and CDR2 as FQGNSA. The CDR3 is made up of 15 amino acids. V gave up 6 bases and J gave up 5 bases, with 18 bases separating them. The CDR3 DNA reads TGTGCCAGCAGTTCGGGACAGGGACTAGTAGATACGCAGTATTTT. This sequence encodes CASSSGQGLVDTQYF.

The V call is TRBV25-1, the J call TRBJ1-1; 7 bases are a match to TRBD1. CDR1 MGHDK and CDR2 SYGVNS come from the germline V gene. V shed 3 bases, J shed 1 base, and the junction held 11 bases outside the gene matches. This CDR3 spans 17 amino acids. The CDR3 DNA is TGTGCCAGCAGTGACGGTTTCAGGGGGTCGCGGAACACTGAAGCTTTCTTT. It specifies CASSDGFRGSRNTEAFF.

The chain is built from TRBV6-1 and TRBJ1-3, with D uncertain. The V gene lost 4 bases and the J gene lost 0 bases, with 13 bases spanning the gap. There are 16 residues in the CDR3. Germline CDR1 is MNHNS and CDR2 is SASEGT. The CDR3 spells CASSGLTENSGNTIYF. CDR3 coding DNA: TGTGCCAGCAGTGGCCTAACAGAAAACTCTGGAAACACCATATATTTT.

This clone was counted a few times. The CDR3 sequence is CASGRVAGEAFF. The CDR3 DNA follows: TGTGCCAGTGGTCGCGTCGCGGGTGAAGCTTTCTTT. The chain joins TRBV11-3 to TRBJ1-1; no reliable D call. This CDR3 comprises 12 residues. The ends were cut back, 9 bases at V and 7 bases at J, with 15 bases in the middle. Germline CDR1 is SGHNT and CDR2 is YENEEA. Full variable domain (remainder filled in from reference TRBV11-3 and TRBJ1-1): EAGVVQSPRYKIIEKKQPVAFWCNPISGHNTLYWYLQNLGQGPELLIRYENEEAVDDSQLPKDRFSAERLKGVDSTLKIQPAELGDSAVYLCASGRVAGEAFFGQGTRLTVV.

The chain employs TRBV5-6 and TRBJ1-2; D gene uncertain. The CDR3 has 14 amino acids. Trimming cost V 4 bases and J 2 bases, with 12 bases left between them. In germline, CDR1 is SGHDT, CDR2 YYEEEE. CDR3 region: CASSVVRLNYGYTF. CDR3 nucleotide sequence: TGTGCCAGCAGCGTAGTGCGACTAAACTATGGCTACACCTTC.

V is TRBV9 and J is TRBJ2-7; the D gene could be TRBD1 or TRBD2 (5 bases each). V was cut by 4 bases and J by 1 base, with 15 bases left in between. From germline, CDR1 is SGDLS and CDR2 YYNGEE. The CDR3 totals 15 residues. CDR3 DNA sequence: TGTGCCAGCAGCATCTCCCGGGACGGGTCCTACGAGCAGTACTTC. Amino acids: CASSISRDGSYEQYF. The variable domain in full, with the rest retrieved from reference TRBV9 and TRBJ2-7, is DSGVTQTPKHLITATGQRVTLRCSPRSGDLSVYWYQQSLDQGLQFLIQYYNGEERAKGNILERFSAQQFPDLHSELNLSSLELGDSALYFCASSISRDGSYEQYFGPGTRLTVT.

The rearrangement uses TRBV5-1 and TRBJ1-2; possibly TRBD1 for D (6 bases). CDR1 SGHRS and CDR2 YFSETQ come from the germline V gene. CDR3 length: 17 amino acids. The V gene lost 4 bases and the J gene lost 4 bases, with 23 bases spanning the gap. The chain's CDR3 is CASSPTRSQGPSYGYTF. The CDR3 nucleotides are TGCGCCAGCAGCCCGACCCGATCCCAGGGGCCGTCCTATGGCTACACCTTC.

This clone was detected only once. The CDR3 spells CASSLGGGQGEPQHF. The CDR3 DNA sequence: TGTGCCAGCAGCCTAGGGGGTGGACAAGGGGAGCCCCAGCATTTT. V usage is TRBV3-1 (or the pseudogene TRBV3-2) and J usage is TRBJ1-5; TRBD1 might be the D (6 bases). Trimming took 4 bases from V and 8 from J, leaving 18 bases between them. Germline values: CDR1 LGHDT, CDR2 YNNKEL (reference sequence). CDR3 length equals 15 residues.

DNA for the CDR3: TGTGCCACCAGTGAACTCGTCCCCTCGGGGGGCGATAATTCACCCCTCCACTTT. Translation: CATSELVPSGGDNSPLHF. The chain uses TRBV24-1 and TRBJ1-6; D is possibly TRBD1 (6 bases). Looked up from germline, CDR1 is KGHDR and CDR2 is SFDVKD. V lost 4 bases to trimming and J lost 5 bases, with 20 bases between them. The CDR3 sequence is 18 residues long.

This clone was observed a single time. The chain couples TRBV30 to TRBJ2-7; D remains ambiguous. V lost 2 bases to trimming and J lost 7 bases, with 18 bases between them. The CDR3 runs 14 residues. CDR1 is GTSNPN, CDR2 SVGIG, per germline (reference sequence). CDR3 bases: TGTGCCTGGAGTAGATTACAAACTTTAGGTGAGCAGTACTTC. It encodes CAWSRLQTLGEQYF.

V usage is TRBV5-8 and J usage is TRBJ1-4; D gene uncertain. This CDR3 contains 15 residues. Germline V gene sequence: CDR1 SGHTS, CDR2 YDEGEE. The V end lost 3 bases, the J end lost 5 bases, and 14 bases lay between the germline ends. Here the CDR3 reads CASSSGSRTNEKLFF. CDR3 DNA: TGTGCCAGCAGCTCGGGGTCACGGACGAATGAAAAACTGTTTTTT.

The rearrangement joins TRBV7-8 to TRBJ2-5; D not resolved. Deletions cut 5 bases from V and 2 bases from J, with 12 bases between. The CDR3 covers 14 residues. Germline V lookup: CDR1 SGHVS, CDR2 FQNEAQ. CDR3 DNA sequence: TGTGCCAGCAGCGCCAGACGGCGACAAGAGACCCAGTACTTC. Protein sequence: CASSARRRQETQYF.

This chain uses TRBV6-5 with TRBJ1-1, with TRBD1 as a possible D gene (5 bases). Deletions cut 7 bases from V and 1 base from J, with 10 bases between. The CDR3 length is 13 residues. Germline loops: CDR1 MNHEY, CDR2 SVGAGI. CDR3 nucleotide sequence: TGTGCCAGCAAGAGGGGCTCGAACACTGAAGCTTTCTTT. Protein product: CASKRGSNTEAFF.

This clone came up a few times. The V call is TRBV5-8, the J call TRBJ1-2, with D uncertain. V was trimmed by 3 bases and J by 6 bases, leaving 9 bases between them. This CDR3 contains 12 residues. Germline lookup yields CDR1 SGHTS and CDR2 YDEGEE. Here the CDR3 reads CASSSDGNGYTF. The CDR3 region has the DNA TGTGCCAGCAGCTCGGACGGAAATGGCTACACCTTC.

This clone is a singleton in its sample. This sequence joins TRBV19 and TRBJ2-7, with TRBD1 matching over 9 bases. The germline V gene has CDR1 LNHDA and CDR2 SQIVND (reference sequence). CDR3 size: 13 residues. V lost 7 bases and J lost 5; bases outside the gene matches: 6. Here the CDR3 DNA reads TGTGCCAGTAAGGACAGGGGAAATCACGAGCAGTACTTC. Its translation: CASKDRGNHEQYF. Based on the CDR3 plus reference TRBV19 and TRBJ2-7, the full variable domain is DGGITQSPKYLFRKEGQNVTLSCEQNLNHDAMYWYRQDPGQGLRLIYYSQIVNDFQKGDIAEGYSVSREKKESFPLTVTSAQKNPTAFYLCASKDRGNHEQYFGPGTRLTVT.

The chain employs TRBV7-3 and TRBJ2-1; D is unresolved. CDR3 size: 15 residues. Germline values: CDR1 SGHTA, CDR2 FQGTGA. Trimming left V 1 base short and J 7 bases short, with 14 bases between. CDR3 DNA: TGTGCCAGCAGCTTAAACGTTGGGTTATTAAATGAGCAGTTCTTC. Amino acids: CASSLNVGLLNEQFF.

This chain joins TRBV6-4 and TRBJ2-3; D is perhaps TRBD1 or TRBD2 (5 bases each). CDR3 size: 12 residues. The V gene lost 1 base and the J gene lost 6 bases, with 5 bases spanning the gap. Looked up from germline, CDR1 is MRHNA and CDR2 is SNTAGT. The CDR3 nucleotides are TGTGCCAGCAGTGACTGGGGGGATACGCAGTATTTT. Amino acids: CASSDWGDTQYF.

This chain joins TRBV6-4 and TRBJ2-1; 11 nucleotides line up with TRBD2. Per the germline V gene, CDR1 is MRHNA and CDR2 is SNTAGT. The junction had 4 bases not matched to a gene; V was cut back by 4 bases and J by 8 bases. This CDR3 contains 14 residues. The CDR3 here is CASSGLAGSDEQFF. DNA of the CDR3: TGTGCCAGCAGTGGACTAGCGGGAAGCGATGAGCAGTTCTTC.

The chain employs TRBV15 and TRBJ2-1, with TRBD2 matching 7 bases. The length of the CDR3 is 13 residues. Unmatched junction bases numbered 7, after V lost 8 bases and J lost 6 bases. Per the germline V gene, CDR1 is LNHNV and CDR2 is YYDKDF (reference sequence). In DNA form, the CDR3 reads TGTGCCACCTCCAGCATAGCGGGCAATGAGCAGTTCTTC. The encoded protein is CATSSIAGNEQFF.

V and J are TRBV5-1 and TRBJ2-4; D not certain. CDR3 length equals 16 residues. V lost 2 bases and J 2 bases, leaving 14 bases between the germline ends. From germline, CDR1 is SGHRS and CDR2 YFSETQ. The CDR3, as DNA: TGCGCCAGCAGCTTCGGCCTAGGGAATACCAAAAACATTCAGTACTTC. Amino acids: CASSFGLGNTKNIQYF.

The chain has TRBV5-4 and TRBJ1-2; D gene unclear. V lost 0 bases and J lost 8, with 11 bases in between. The CDR3 contains 13 residues. The V gene's germline CDR1 is SGHNT and CDR2 YYREEE (reference sequence). The CDR3 sequence: CASSLDSLTGYTF. As DNA, the CDR3 is TGTGCCAGCAGCTTGGATTCGCTGACCGGCTACACCTTC.

This sequence joins TRBV25-1 and TRBJ1-3, with D unresolved. Deletions cut 6 bases from V and 0 bases from J, with 9 bases between. Germline loops: CDR1 MGHDK, CDR2 SYGVNS. The length of the CDR3 is 14 residues. The CDR3 nucleotides are TGTGCCAGCAGGGGCGGCTACTCTGGAAACACCATATATTTT. Its protein is CASRGGYSGNTIYF.

This chain links TRBV27 with TRBJ2-1; D gene unclear. The CDR3 has 17 residues. Trimming pared 2 bases from V and 6 bases from J, leaving 20 bases between. The germline gives CDR1 MNHEY, CDR2 SMNVEV (reference sequence). The CDR3 reads CASSLTAPNSPRNEQFF. CDR3 coding DNA: TGTGCCAGCAGTTTAACAGCGCCAAATTCCCCCCGCAATGAGCAGTTCTTC.